These 12 T cell receptor beta chains were sequenced from one sample in a study of CD8+ T cells in alopecia areata. RNA extraction and reverse transcription yielded cDNA as sequencing template. Sequenced by immunoSEQ multiplex PCR; TCRdb stores in-frame clones only, minus some. Here the sample spans more than 95,000 clones, less than 50% being singletons. Material for sequencing was CD4+ T cells sorted from blood. These receptors were collected from a human donor with alopecia areata.

The chain employs TRBV7-9 and TRBJ2-1, with 8 bases identical to TRBD1. From germline, CDR1 is SEHNR and CDR2 FQNEAQ (reference sequence). The ends lost 5 bases at V and 0 bases at J; junction bases unmatched: 3. This CDR3 has 15 amino acids. CDR3: CASSLGQGSYNEQFF. For the CDR3, the DNA is TGTGCCAGCAGCCTAGGACAGGGCTCCTACAATGAGCAGTTCTTC.

The chain carries TRBV7-2 and TRBJ1-2, with TRBD1 as a possible D gene (6 bases). V lost 3 bases and J lost 2, with 10 bases in between. Germline values: CDR1 SGHTA, CDR2 FQGNSA. CDR3 size: 14 residues. The CDR3 reads CASSFGRGNYGYTF. CDR3 DNA: TGTGCCAGCAGCTTCGGCAGGGGAAACTATGGCTACACCTTC.

This clone has just a few counts. The chain has TRBV19 and TRBJ2-5, with D maybe TRBD1 (5 bases). V gave up 5 bases and J gave up 0 bases, with 7 bases separating them. The CDR3 consists of 13 residues. Per germline, CDR1 LNHDA and CDR2 SQIVND (reference sequence). In DNA form, the CDR3 reads TGTGCCAGTAGTCAGGACAACCAAGAGACCCAGTACTTC. Translation: CASSQDNQETQYF. Based on the CDR3 plus reference TRBV19 and TRBJ2-5, the full variable domain is DGGITQSPKYLFRKEGQNVTLSCEQNLNHDAMYWYRQDPGQGLRLIYYSQIVNDFQKGDIAEGYSVSREKKESFPLTVTSAQKNPTAFYLCASSQDNQETQYFGPGTRLLVL.

This clone was seen only a few times. The chain carries TRBV11-2 and TRBJ2-3, with a tentative D call TRBD2 (5 bases). The germline CDR1 and CDR2 sequences are SGHAT and FQNNGV. Trimming removed 6 bases from V and 3 bases from J, with 13 bases in between. The CDR3 is 14 amino acids. This chain's CDR3 is CASRRDYPTDTQYF. DNA of the CDR3: TGTGCCAGCAGGCGAGACTACCCAACAGATACGCAGTATTTT.

The rearrangement uses TRBV5-1 and TRBJ2-7; D is tentatively TRBD1 or TRBD2 (5 bases each). The V end lost 0 bases, the J end lost 0 bases, and 13 bases lay between the germline ends. Per germline, CDR1 SGHRS and CDR2 YFSETQ. This CDR3 has 16 amino acids. CDR3 nucleotide sequence: TGCGCCAGCAGCTTGGGTTTTGGGGGAAGCTCCTACGAGCAGTACTTC. Protein product: CASSLGFGGSSYEQYF. Drawing the rest from reference TRBV5-1 and TRBJ2-7, the complete variable domain is KAGVTQTPRYLIKTRGQQVTLSCSPISGHRSVSWYQQTPGQGLQFLFEYFSETQRNKGNFPGRFSGRQFSNSRSEMNVSTLELGDSALYLCASSLGFGGSSYEQYFGPGTRLTVT.

This clone was seen only a few times. The chain is built from TRBV21-1 and TRBJ2-1. TRBV21-1 is noted as a pseudogene. CDR3 length: 11 amino acids. The CDR3 coding sequence is TGTGCCAGCAGCAATGATAAACCGCAGTTCTTC. It is translated as CASSNDKPQFF.

V usage is TRBV5-1 and J usage is TRBJ2-2; D call uncertain. Trimming cost V 4 bases and J 0 bases, with 7 bases left between them. The CDR3 extends over 14 amino acids. Germline CDR1 SGHRS, CDR2 YFSETQ. Written as DNA, the CDR3 is TGCGCCAGCAGCCGGCTGGCGAACACCGGGGAGCTGTTTTTT. This sequence encodes CASSRLANTGELFF.

The chain is built from TRBV2 and TRBJ1-4, with TRBD1 matching over 8 bases. This CDR3 is built from 13 residues. The V segment lost 7 bases and the J segment 8 bases; nucleotides outside the gene matches: 6. CDR1 is SNHLY, CDR2 FYNNEI, per germline. The CDR3 DNA sequence: TGTGCCAGCATAGGGACAGGACGGGAAAAACTGTTTTTT. Its protein is CASIGTGREKLFF.

J is TRBJ2-7 and V is TRBV30; 9 nucleotides line up with TRBD1. Trimming took 1 base from V and 4 from J; bases not matched to a gene: 5. The germline V gene encodes CDR1 GTSNPN and CDR2 SVGIG (reference sequence). The CDR3 contains 14 residues. The CDR3 here is CAWSGTGVSYEQYF. CDR3 nucleotide sequence: TGTGCCTGGAGTGGGACAGGGGTGTCTTACGAGCAGTACTTC.

The table lists this clone with a count of one. The chain uses TRBV23-1 and TRBJ2-1; D unclear. TRBV23-1 is classed as an ORF, of uncertain function. V gave up 8 bases and J gave up 8 bases, with 10 bases separating them. This CDR3 contains 11 residues. The CDR3, as DNA: TGCGCCAGCCCATGGGTCGATGAGCAGTTCTTC. Translated: CASPWVDEQFF.

The gene calls are TRBV7-2 and TRBJ2-1, with no clear D. Trimming left V 0 bases short and J 9 bases short, with 15 bases between. Germline values: CDR1 SGHTA, CDR2 FQGNSA. The length of the CDR3 is 15 residues. The CDR3, as DNA: TGTGCCAGCAGCTTAGCGGGTCGGGTGTTGGGTGAGCAGTTCTTC. It yields the protein CASSLAGRVLGEQFF.

The J gene is TRBJ2-5, the V gene TRBV9; 9 nucleotides line up with TRBD1. This CDR3 comprises 14 residues. Unmatched junction bases numbered 4, after V lost 3 bases and J lost 4 bases. Germline assignment: CDR1 SGDLS and CDR2 YYNGEE. CDR3 sequence reads: CASSGGQGRETQYF. The CDR3, as DNA: TGTGCCAGCAGCGGGGGACAGGGCCGAGAGACCCAGTACTTC.